Listed below are T cell receptor beta chains from one sample, sequenced in a study of cytomegalovirus exposure and HLA in healthy donors. This table comes from immunoSEQ multiplex PCR, and its TCRdb copy is limited to in-frame clones, with some not included. The profile covers some 120,000 clones, with more than 65% appearing a single time and less than 15% taken by the ten largest. Sequenced input: PBMCs. The receptor set was obtained from a woman aged 55-75 years in good health and CMV-seropositive. Both conserved end residues are part of each CDR3. D genes are given only for firm matches.

d_call v_call cdr3_aa
. TRBV11-2 CASRSFSRMSTDTQYF
. TRBV30 CAWTRGLTEAFF
. TRBV4-1 CASSQSDRNTEAFF
. TRBV14 CASSSVDLGTLNTEAFF
TRBD1 TRBV19 CASSGTGRSDTQYF
. TRBV5-1 CASSLGESTDTQYF
. TRBV11-3 CASSLDPGGYGNEQFF
TRBD1 TRBV30 CASRDSLYEQYF
TRBD1 TRBV7-9 CSSSLQQGARHEQYF
. TRBV11-2 CASSLYGNSGANVLTF
TRBD1 TRBV2 CASSGQGRTEAFF
. TRBV15 CATSRVGGSYGYTF
. TRBV6-1 CASSERQPKNYGYTF
. TRBV4-2 CASSQVDARPTEAFF
. TRBV2 CASRDDREVDGYTF
. TRBV10-2 CASSVSGTSTDTQYF
TRBD2 TRBV7-2 CASSLELASRETQYF
TRBD1 TRBV9 CASSVADRVSAEAFF
. TRBV4-1 CASSHVRGSRGQPQHF
. TRBV21-1 CASITITGDFPYEQYF
. TRBV15 CATSRDLTSGFHEQYF
TRBD1 TRBV7-9 CAVSGTGTGGYTF
. TRBV7-2 CASSSSQTQYF
. TRBV30 CAWSVRDRLYNEQFF
TRBD1 TRBV5-1 CASSSLQGADTEAFF
TRBD2 TRBV7-8 CASSLVGLAGVEMYEQYF
TRBD1 TRBV5-1 CASSLGQGDQPQHF
. TRBV20-1 CSASIRREQFF
TRBD1 TRBV9 CASSETGGADGYTF
. TRBV5-6 CASSPLTVTSYSNQPQHF
TRBD1 TRBV6-5 CASSPDRVGETQYF
. TRBV6-6 CASSAGFYEQYF
. TRBV28 CASSTSGAGDEKLFF
. TRBV11-2 CASSLDVWGGTNTEAFF
. TRBV19 CASSFSTTNYGYTF
. TRBV2 CASTSRLNSPLHF
. TRBV10-3 CAIASGGEQYF
. TRBV5-4 CASSLGGTTYNEQFF
TRBD1 TRBV5-4 CASSPGQGGSDTEAFF
. TRBV2 CASRLNLDEQFF
. TRBV5-8 CASSLVLNYGYTF
TRBD2 TRBV7-2 CASSFFGTSGNNEQFF
. TRBV7-2 CASSLASTPLNTEAFF
TRBD2 TRBV6-5 CASSWGGGDSGELFF
TRBD1 TRBV9 CASSPTGVGSNQPQHF
TRBD1 TRBV7-2 CASSLRDRGLRMNTEAFF
. TRBV9 CASSVVGGYTGELFF
. TRBV5-5 CASSFRQGSYEQYF
TRBD1 TRBV6-6 CASGGTGSVNEKLFF